This T cell receptor (beta chain) was obtained from a study of T-cell memory formation after mild COVID-19. TCRdb itself ran the 5' RACE reads through MiXCR, one entry per CDR3 protein. The data contain 350,000 to 450,000 distinct CDR3 sequences, 20% to 25% of them singletons. V gave up 3 bases and J gave up 3 bases, with 9 bases separating them. CDR3 length: 13 amino acids. Germline CDR1 MNHEY, CDR2 SMNVEV (reference sequence). This clonotype was picked up a small number of times. Sequencing was carried out using PBMCs or a T cell subset sorted from them (not recorded which). This chain uses TRBV27 with TRBJ2-7, with D hard to call. The receptor was isolated from an adult woman who had mild COVID-19 (a few samples of this study predate the infection). Cell type and time point are not known. The CDR3 DNA reads as TGTGCCAGCAGTTTCAAAGTCGGCTACGAGCAGTACTTC. Amino acids: CASSFKVGYEQYF.